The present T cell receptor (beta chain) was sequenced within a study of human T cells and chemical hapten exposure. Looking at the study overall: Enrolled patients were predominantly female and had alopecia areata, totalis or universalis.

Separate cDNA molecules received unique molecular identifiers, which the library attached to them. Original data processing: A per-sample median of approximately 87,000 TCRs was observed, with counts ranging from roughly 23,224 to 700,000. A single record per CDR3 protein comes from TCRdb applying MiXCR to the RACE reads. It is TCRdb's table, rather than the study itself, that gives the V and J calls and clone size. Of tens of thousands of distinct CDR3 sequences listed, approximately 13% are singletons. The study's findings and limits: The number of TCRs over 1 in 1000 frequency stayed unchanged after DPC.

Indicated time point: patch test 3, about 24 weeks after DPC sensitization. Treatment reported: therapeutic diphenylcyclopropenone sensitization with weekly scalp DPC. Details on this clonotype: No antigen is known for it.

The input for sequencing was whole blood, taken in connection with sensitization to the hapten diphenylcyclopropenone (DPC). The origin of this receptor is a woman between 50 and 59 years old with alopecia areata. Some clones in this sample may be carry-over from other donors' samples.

For the CDR3, the DNA is TGTGCCAGCAGCAAAGGGGGCGCGGGTGAAAAACTGTTTTTT. As protein: CASSKGGAGEKLFF. This chain uses TRBV27 with TRBJ1-4, with 7 bases matching TRBD1. Germline V lookup: CDR1 MNHEY, CDR2 SMNVEV (reference sequence). The CDR3 is 14 amino acids. With V trimmed by 6 bases and J by 7 bases, 8 bases remained unmatched.